The present TCR beta chain was sequenced within a study of T cell responses to AZD1222 COVID-19 vaccine. Findings and limits, study-wide: Only a handful of AZD1222 recipients, more than 5 in all, had baseline seropositivity.

Trimming left V 3 bases short and J 0 bases short, with 9 bases between. Germline V gene lookup returns CDR1 LNHDA and CDR2 SQIVND (reference sequence). The CDR3 extends over 15 amino acids. Assay used: immunoSEQ multiplex PCR; TCRdb lists only in-frame clones, some missing. Of about 140,000 clones detected, over 85% appear once; the ten largest clones hold 1.7%. Comments on this clone: Its antigen is still unknown.

The chain combines TRBV19 with TRBJ1-5, with D possibly matching TRBD1 (6 bases). The sequence derives from an adult in good health. The sequencing used peripheral blood, collected on day 0 of AZD1222 vaccination. DNA of the CDR3: TGTGCCAGTAGTATCGGACAGTATAGCAATCAGCCCCAGCATTTT. Its protein product is CASSIGQYSNQPQHF.